This T cell receptor beta chain is from a study of cytomegalovirus exposure and HLA in healthy donors (dated by TCRdb to between 2016 and 2019). With regard to the full study: An earlier analysis of some 500 of the donors reported 250 to 350 Gb of sequence data and approximately 110 million unique TCR beta sequences from some 180 million T cells. Roughly 300 gigabases of sequencing data and about 92 million unique TCR sequences made up an early release that covered nearly 650 HLA-typed donors. Of the approximately 400 genotyped donors, 75% to 85% were placed in the genetic ancestry cluster associated with self-reported Caucasian donors. The study was designed to test whether signatures of past pathogen exposure could be identified by cataloging public T cell receptors. The study used immunosequencing to profile the T cell repertoires of more than 650 subjects and linked those repertoires to cytomegalovirus serostatus. A separate validation cohort of approximately 120 different subjects was used in addition to the approximately 700-subject first cohort. To predict cytomegalovirus infection status, the study brought together high-throughput TCR immunosequencing, statistical association of individual TCRs with disease status, and machine learning. A later analysis re-analyzed previously published TCR beta repertoires from several hundred donors and added high-resolution HLA genotyping to study TCR occurrence patterns. The later analysis used no new phenotypic data to find candidate immune exposures, relying instead on TCR beta sequences and their occurrence across donors. In an earlier analysis of several hundred of the donors, high-throughput TCR beta sequencing was used to judge whether each TCR beta V gene segment behaved as functional or pseudogenic. Donor age, sex, ethnicity and CMV serostatus were compiled together with the repertoire data. In a later genetic analysis, genome-wide SNP genotypes for about 55% of the 666 donors were used, and that subset was treated as a discovery cohort. Every discovery cohort repertoire had been produced on one sequencing platform. Class I and class II HLA loci were covered by the typing at four-digit resolution. Typing coverage varied by locus: roughly 629-630 donors for A, B, C, DRB1 and DQB1; some 520 for DQA1; some 610 for DPA1; around 450 for DPB1. Because of strong linkage in the cohort, roughly five DR-DQ haplotypes were treated as single units for association and clustering. On average, about 240,000 unique TCR beta nucleotide sequences were sequenced per donor among roughly 430 genotyped donors of the cohort, with roughly 18% of those sequences being non-productive.

The cohort consisted of 666 healthy bone marrow donors. At the time of sampling, all cohort members were nominally healthy, though unrecorded immune exposures were likely present. The donor was CMV seropositive and was included in the group of 250 to 350 seropositive cohort members. A peripheral blood sample was provided by each donor, and peripheral blood mononuclear cells were used for TCR beta sequencing. The Qiagen DNeasy Blood Extraction Kit was used to extract genomic DNA from the blood cell samples. Paper-wide results and their limitations: A later analysis associated around 16,000 TCR beta sequences with specific HLA alleles at a false discovery rate of 0.05. The only immune exposure information available for the cohort was CMV serostatus. The authors suggested that the approach could potentially be extended to other disease states and immunological phenotypes. Compared with the approximately 670-donor mean, donors in an Asian-associated ancestry cluster had fewer N-insertions in productive TCRs, according to a later genetic analysis. Some IMGT-functional V segments, including TRBV6-2 and TRBV6-3, could not be told apart with the 87-base-pair reads, so those segments were excluded. Only TCR beta chains were sequenced in this cohort, and the absence of alpha or paired-chain data limited detectable features. In vitro tests confirmed that a few of the cytomegalovirus-associated TCR beta chains recognize cytomegalovirus antigens. The presence/absence analyses assumed that sequencing depth was roughly uniform across donors, and that assumption may not be true. An earlier analysis of several hundred of the donors showed that most TCR beta V segments appeared in productive rearrangements either about 90% or about 30% of the time, which broadly matched IMGT annotations. Strong co-occurrence of HLA alleles, especially DR and DQ, made assigning TCR associations to individual alleles difficult. A later analysis found that TCR association rates varied across HLA loci, with DRB1 alleles showing the most associated TCRs and HLA-C alleles the fewest. Compared with equally common non-associated chains, HLA-associated TCR beta chains in a later analysis were more clonally expanded and had lower generation probabilities. The classifier was reported to diagnose cytomegalovirus status with high specificity and sensitivity in both the original cohort and the validation cohort. In the study, 150 to 200 TCR beta chains were listed as associated with cytomegalovirus. While some public TCRs were present in many individuals, most TCR sequences turned up only very rarely across donors. A further reported finding was that TCR beta sequences accurately predicted the HLA-A and HLA-B alleles for most subjects in the first cohort. A later genetic analysis associated a missense DCLRE1C variant with V-gene and J-gene trimming of TCR beta chains, and an independent cohort replicated the association. Correlated functional status among segregating V segments might reflect linkage disequilibrium, but an unknown experimental factor could not be ruled out. The sequencing pipeline was judged likely to have produced a cluster of highly shared sequence variants as a technical artifact. HLA typing was unavailable for some donors at each locus, so association tests used only the typed subset. Most CMV-associated TCR beta chains appeared to be HLA-restricted in a later analysis, and the HLA associations seemed to be driven largely by CMV exposure. According to a later analysis, parvovirus B19, influenza, CMV and Epstein-Barr virus appeared linked to several top co-occurrence clusters. Because counts were too low, seventeen rarely observed V segments, including chromosome 9 orphons, were excluded from the earlier analysis of under 650 of the donors.

To prepare the library, the immunoSEQ multiplex PCR assay was applied. The multiplex PCR relied on a mix of 60 forward primers for TCR Vbeta segments and 13 reverse primers for TCR Jbeta segments. The CDR3 region of rearranged TCR beta genes was amplified from genomic DNA with a multiplex PCR assay. Amplified TCR beta libraries were sequenced as 87-base-pair reads on the Illumina HiSeq System. The paper's data handling went like this. A later analysis counted about 80 million unique TCR beta chains across the 550 to 700 repertoires, and some 11 million of these chains were shared by at least two donors. Raw reads were error-corrected and collapsed into unique sequences with a nearest-neighbor algorithm that merged closely related sequences to remove PCR and sequencing errors. CDR3 sequences were aligned to IMGT reference sequences to assign V, D and J gene segments. For a sequence to be retained, a match of at least six nucleotides to both a V gene segment and a J gene segment was required. Rearrangements were called productive when the CDR3 lacked stop codons and stayed in frame with V and J; all others were non-productive. Following IMGT convention, CDR3 was defined as the stretch from the second conserved V-encoded cysteine up to the conserved J-encoded phenylalanine. Sequences without an unambiguous match to a single V gene segment were excluded from the earlier analysis of about 600 of the donors. An earlier analysis of several hundred of the donors called V segments functional above 56.7% productive rearrangements and segregating when the between-donor standard deviation exceeded 5%. A statistical classification framework was built for diagnosing cytomegalovirus status from the catalog of TCR beta chain sequences. V and J gene assignment, in a later analysis, came from comparing TCR nucleotide sequences with IMGT/GENE-DB human TR gene sequences. In a later analysis, CDR3 sequences and most-parsimonious VDJ recombination scenarios were assigned using the TCRdist pipeline. In a later analysis, each TCR beta chain was defined by its CDR3 amino acid sequence together with its V-gene family, and reads lacking a unique V-gene family were excluded. As a way to deal with suspected cross-contamination and a sequencing artifact, a later analysis dropped roughly 620 nucleotide sequences that were highly shared and had low generation probability. In a later analysis, a clonal expansion index for each public chain was calculated from normalized within-repertoire ranks of inferred template counts. Generation probabilities in a later analysis came from a VDJ recombination model fitted to out-of-frame rearrangements, and those results were checked against IGoR. A later analysis scored TCR-TCR, TCR-HLA and TCR-CMV co-occurrence with hypergeometric tests, applying a repertoire-size bias correction to TCR pairs. In a later analysis, false discovery rates were estimated by permuting HLA or CMV assignments 20 times. In a later analysis, co-occurring TCRs were grouped with DBSCAN, and TCRdist sequence similarity was added when clustering was performed within HLA-allele-positive subsets. Repertoires with fewer than 30,000 or more than 120,000 public chains were left out of co-occurrence clustering, as were five repertoires with anomalous nucleotide sharing. TCRdb took this table from immuneACCESS and kept in-frame rearrangements with V and J called. Such tables lack part of the clones; where checked against another copy, unresolved V genes explain under half of the gap, and the rest is unexplained. V, J and clone size derive from that table, while D and trimming were established from the DNA sequence. The sample yields fewer than 40,000 clones; 86% were counted once. Approximately 10% of the sample rests with the top ten.

Regarding this clone: Its antigen specificity is not known. No much larger clone is present one base from it, and per-base qualities are unavailable. At the DNA level, this CDR3 is encoded by other sequences in the same sample as well.

Trimming at the junction amounts to 6 bases on V and 2 bases on J, and the germline ends lie 11 bases apart. CDR1 SNHLY and CDR2 FYNNEI are derived from the germline V gene. The cysteine opens and the phenylalanine closes a CDR3 of 13 amino acids. Only CDR3 DNA is held: 39 bases, read in frame from base 1. The rearrangement combines TRBV2 with TRBJ2-7; the D region possibly corresponds to TRBD1 (5 bases align). What was sequenced was PBMCs. The receptor was isolated from a woman between 40 and 50 years old in good health and CMV-seropositive. The sequenced DNA: TGTGCCAGCAGGGCAGGGCAGGCCTACGAGCAGTACTTC. It encodes CASRAGQAYEQYF.